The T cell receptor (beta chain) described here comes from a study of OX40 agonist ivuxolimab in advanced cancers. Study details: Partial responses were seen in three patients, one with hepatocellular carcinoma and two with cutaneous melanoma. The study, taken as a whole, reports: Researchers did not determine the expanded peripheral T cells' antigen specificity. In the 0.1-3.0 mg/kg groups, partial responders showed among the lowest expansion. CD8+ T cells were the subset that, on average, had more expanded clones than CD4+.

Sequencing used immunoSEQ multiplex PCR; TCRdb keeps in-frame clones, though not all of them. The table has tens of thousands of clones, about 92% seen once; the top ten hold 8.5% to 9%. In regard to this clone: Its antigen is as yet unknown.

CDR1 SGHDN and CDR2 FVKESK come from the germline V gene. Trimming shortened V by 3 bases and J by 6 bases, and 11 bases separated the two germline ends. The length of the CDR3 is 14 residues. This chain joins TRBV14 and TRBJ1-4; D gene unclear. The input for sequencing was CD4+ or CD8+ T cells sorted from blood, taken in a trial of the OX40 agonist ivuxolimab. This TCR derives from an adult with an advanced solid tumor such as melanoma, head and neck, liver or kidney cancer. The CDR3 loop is CASSQEYSYEKLFF. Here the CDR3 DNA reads TGTGCCAGCAGCCAGGAGTATTCGTATGAAAAACTGTTTTTT.